Presented here are 27 T cell receptor beta chains from one specimen sequenced in a study of regulatory T cells in long-lasting Graves disease. The time point: persistent/refractory GD, antithyroid drugs over 5 years with positive TRAb. PBMC-extracted RNA yielded the TCR library. The TCR beta library used iRepertoire HTBI primers with Arm-PCR amplification of CDR3. TCRdb re-called the multiplex PCR reads with MiXCR, one entry per CDR3 protein. This table has about 470,000 distinct CDR3 sequences, roughly 20% appearing once. This specimen consisted of peripheral blood mononuclear cells (PBMCs), obtained when the disease was refractory, from a patient treated with antithyroid drugs. All receptors derive from a female donor with Graves disease.

Ten or more counts support this clonotype. The chain combines TRBV2 with TRBJ2-1, with TRBD2 identical over 15 bases. This CDR3 spans 17 amino acids. Germline CDR1 SNHLY, CDR2 FYNNEI. V gave up 4 bases and J gave up 8 bases; unmatched junction bases: 9. The CDR3 bases are TGTGCCAGCAGTGGCCGGACTAGCGGGAGGGCCACGTATGAGCAGTTCTTC. This encodes CASSGRTSGRATYEQFF.

This clonotype was observed many times. This chain's CDR3 is CASRAGGVGGELFF. The CDR3 region has the DNA TGTGCCAGCCGAGCGGGAGGGGTAGGCGGGGAGCTGTTTTTT. This chain connects TRBV6-1 to TRBJ2-2; 10 bases agree with TRBD2. Trimming took 8 bases from V and 7 from J; bases not matched to a gene: 7. Germline lookup yields CDR1 MNHNS and CDR2 SASEGT. The CDR3 spans 14 residues.

The V call is TRBV11-2, the J call TRBJ1-1; D is unclear. Germline V gene data show CDR1 as SGHAT and CDR2 as FQNNGV. The CDR3 length is 15 residues. V was trimmed by 8 bases and J by 0 bases, leaving 16 bases between them. The CDR3 DNA follows: TGTGCCAGCGCCGTTGGTATAGGAATGAACACTGAAGCTTTCTTT. It encodes CASAVGIGMNTEAFF.

This clonotype has a handful of counts. The gene calls are TRBV10-3 and TRBJ2-7; D ambiguous. The CDR3 loop spans 14 amino acids. CDR1 ENHRY and CDR2 SYGVKD come from the germline V gene. V was cut by 5 bases and J by 1 base, with 12 bases left in between. Here the CDR3 reads CAISLGHRSYEQYF. The CDR3 DNA reads TGTGCCATCAGTTTAGGGCACCGATCCTACGAGCAGTACTTC.

This clonotype was seen at least ten times. This chain uses TRBV28 with TRBJ1-3, with 8 bases lining up with TRBD1. CDR3 length equals 20 residues. The trim removed 6 bases at V and 4 bases at J, leaving 23 bases unmatched. Germline CDR1 and CDR2: MDHEN and SYDVKM. The CDR3 nucleotides are TGTGCCAGCAGACCCCGGGACAGGAGCCTCCTTCAAACGGGAGGAAACACCATATATTTT. Protein: CASRPRDRSLLQTGGNTIYF. The full variable domain, with the rest looked up from reference TRBV28 and TRBJ1-3, is DVKVTQSSRYLVKRTGEKVFLECVQDMDHENMFWYRQDPGLGLRLIYFSYDVKMKEKGDIPEGYSVSREKKERFSLILESASTNQTSMYLCASRPRDRSLLQTGGNTIYFGEGSWLTVV.

This chain links TRBV9 with TRBJ2-2, with 8 bases fitting TRBD2. CDR3 length: 15 residues. Germline V gene lookup returns CDR1 SGDLS and CDR2 YYNGEE. The V segment lost 4 bases and the J segment 3 bases; nucleotides outside the gene matches: 5. DNA of the CDR3: TGTGCCAGCAGCCCAGCGGGGGCCCACACCGGGGAGCTGTTTTTT. Protein sequence: CASSPAGAHTGELFF.

This clonotype has ten or more counts. The chain employs TRBV6-1 and TRBJ2-7; TRBD2 agrees at 9 bases. V shed 6 bases and J 4 bases; nucleotides not matched to a gene: 4. The length of the CDR3 is 13 residues. Germline assignment: CDR1 MNHNS and CDR2 SASEGT. The CDR3 region has the DNA TGTGCCAGCAGGTCTAGCGGGACTTACGAGCAGTACTTC. It encodes CASRSSGTYEQYF.

The chain combines TRBV7-3 with TRBJ2-7, with 14 bases matching TRBD2. This CDR3 spans 16 amino acids. From germline, CDR1 is SGHTA and CDR2 FQGTGA. J lost 6 bases, V lost 0 bases, and 4 bases had no gene match. The CDR3 reads CASSLTGLAGVGEQYF. The CDR3, as DNA: TGTGCCAGCAGCTTAACGGGACTAGCGGGAGTCGGCGAGCAGTACTTC.

This clonotype was counted many times. The chain combines TRBV28 with TRBJ2-7; D is perhaps TRBD2 (5 bases). The germline CDR1 and CDR2 sequences are MDHEN and SYDVKM. V was shortened by 8 bases and J by 3 bases, with 11 bases between the two germline ends. CDR3 length: 12 amino acids. For the CDR3, the DNA is TGTGCCAGCCGCCAAGCGGACTACGAGCAGTACTTC. Its protein is CASRQADYEQYF.

Of note for this clonotype: At one boundary the junction diverges from the germline segment, which might be a read error. The rearrangement uses TRBV5-6 and TRBJ2-4; weak D call: TRBD1 (6 bases). The CDR3 runs 13 residues. Looked up from germline, CDR1 is SGHDT and CDR2 is YYEEEE. CDR3 nucleotide sequence: TGTGCCAGCAGCTTAGGGGGTGGGGAGTCTCCGTTCTTC. Translated: CASSLGGGESPFF.

There are many counts of this clonotype. The V and J genes are TRBV7-2 and TRBJ1-2, with D perhaps TRBD1 (6 bases). Germline lookup yields CDR1 SGHTA and CDR2 FQGNSA. Trimming removed 5 bases from V and 4 bases from J, with 14 bases in between. This CDR3 comprises 14 residues. In DNA, the CDR3 is TGTGCCAGCAGCACCTCCGGGACAAGCTATGGCTACACCTTC. Protein sequence: CASSTSGTSYGYTF. The complete variable domain, with remaining parts taken from reference TRBV7-2 and TRBJ1-2, reads GAGVSQSPSNKVTEKGKDVELRCDPISGHTALYWYRQSLGQGLEFLIYFQGNSAPDKSGLPSDRFSAERTGGSVSTLTIQRTQQEDSAVYLCASSTSGTSYGYTFGSGTRLTVV.

Concerning this clonotype: The junction departs from the called germline gene at one end, perhaps through a read error. The chain couples TRBV15 to TRBJ2-5; D is perhaps TRBD2 (5 bases). The germline gives CDR1 LNHNV, CDR2 YYDKDF (reference sequence). The CDR3 covers 14 residues. The CDR3 nucleotides are TGTGCCACCGGCAGAGGGTCGATTTTGGAGACCCAGTACTTC. It is translated as CATGRGSILETQYF.

This clonotype came up a few times. The CDR3 loop reads CASSQDRSVGYTF. The CDR3 DNA sequence: TGTGCCAGCAGCCAGGACAGGTCCGTCGGCTACACCTTC. This chain uses TRBV6-1 with TRBJ1-2; 7 nucleotides agree with TRBD1. V was clipped by 6 bases and J by 8 bases; unmatched bases: 9. CDR3 length equals 13 residues. In germline, CDR1 is MNHNS, CDR2 SASEGT.

In the case of this clonotype: This may arise from a read error, as a much more abundant clone is one base away. This chain joins TRBV28 and TRBJ1-5, with D uncertain. The CDR3 runs to 14 residues. CDR1 and CDR2 (germline): MDHEN, SYDVKM. Trimming stripped 6 bases from V and 5 bases from J, with 14 bases between. The CDR3 DNA reads as TGTGCCAGCAGGGGAAAAGCGAGCGATCAGCCCCAGCATTTT. Translation gives CASRGKASDQPQHF.

This clonotype was seen ten or more times. The V gene is TRBV6-1, the J gene TRBJ1-2; unclear D gene. This CDR3 is 14 amino acids long. Trimming took off 2 bases at V and 1 base at J, with 8 bases between the two ends. Germline-derived CDR1 and CDR2 are MNHNS and SASEGT. The CDR3, as DNA: TGTGCCAGCAGTGAAACAGTCAATAACTATGGCTACACCTTC. It translates to CASSETVNNYGYTF.

The chain couples TRBV7-9 to TRBJ2-7; 8 positions agree with TRBD2. This CDR3 spans 15 amino acids. Germline V gene lookup returns CDR1 SEHNR and CDR2 FQNEAQ (reference sequence). With V trimmed by 5 bases and J by 3 bases, 9 bases remained unmatched. The CDR3 sequence: CASSPGSGALYEQYF. CDR3 coding DNA: TGTGCCAGCAGCCCAGGTAGCGGGGCCCTCTACGAGCAGTACTTC.

In this sample, this clonotype turned up a few times. The CDR3 region is CASSQEGRGSDIQYF. CDR3 nucleotide sequence: TGTGCCAGCAGCCAAGAAGGTCGCGGGAGTGACATTCAGTACTTC. V usage is TRBV4-2 and J usage is TRBJ2-4; 7 positions agree with TRBD2. Germline assignment: CDR1 LGHNA and CDR2 YNFKEQ. Trimming removed 0 bases from V and 8 bases from J; junction bases left unmatched: 7. This CDR3 region has 15 residues.

The chain joins TRBV28 to TRBJ2-3; 8 bases agree with TRBD1. The CDR3 runs 14 residues. After removal of 6 bases from V and 5 bases from J, the junction contained 7 bases not matched to a gene. Germline loops: CDR1 MDHEN, CDR2 SYDVKM. CDR3 protein: CASSLTGVEDTQYF. CDR3 coding DNA: TGTGCCAGCAGCCTGACAGGGGTTGAAGATACGCAGTATTTT.

This clonotype was seen repeatedly, ten times or more. V gene TRBV20-1 combines with J gene TRBJ1-1, with 8 bases fitting TRBD1. With V trimmed by 2 bases and J by 0 bases, 5 bases remained unmatched. The CDR3 runs 15 residues. Germline V gene data show CDR1 as DFQATT and CDR2 as SNEGSKA (reference sequence). This chain's CDR3 is CSARTQGALNTEAFF. CDR3 sequence (DNA): TGCAGTGCTAGAACCCAGGGGGCTCTGAACACTGAAGCTTTCTTT.

This clonotype was detected a few times. One base away lies a much larger clone, so this may be a sequencing read error. The chain uses TRBV6-9 and TRBJ2-7; a weak D match, TRBD1 (7 bases). CDR3 length: 17 amino acids. CDR1 is MNHGY, CDR2 SVAAGI, per germline. The CDR3 bases are TGTGCCAGCAGTTATCAGTTTTCCGTTGGACAGGACTACGAGCAGCACTTC. As protein: CASSYQFSVGQDYEQHF.

The table lists this clonotype with many counts. The chain combines TRBV7-6 with TRBJ1-4; D is possibly TRBD1 (5 bases). This CDR3 is built from 17 residues. The germline CDR1 and CDR2 sequences are SGHVS and FNYEAQ. V gave up 4 bases and J gave up 4 bases, with 19 bases separating them. CDR3 bases: TGTGCCAGCAGCTCGCTAAGGGATCGAGACAGTAATGAAAAACTGTTTTTT. Protein sequence: CASSSLRDRDSNEKLFF. Using reference TRBV7-6 and TRBJ1-4 for the parts outside the CDR3, the full variable domain is GAGVSQSPRYKVTKRGQDVALRCDPISGHVSLYWYRQALGQGPEFLTYFNYEAQQDKSGLPNDRFSAERPEGSISTLTIQRTEQRDSAMYRCASSSLRDRDSNEKLFFGSGTQLSVL.

The genes are TRBV6-1 and TRBJ2-2; D gene unclear. The V end was cut by 6 bases, the J end by 6 bases, with 11 bases between. From germline, CDR1 is MNHNS and CDR2 SASEGT. CDR3 length equals 13 residues. The CDR3: CASSRWGSGELFF. The CDR3 DNA reads as TGTGCCAGCAGCAGATGGGGTTCCGGGGAGCTGTTTTTT.

The sample holds many counts of this clonotype. The chain carries TRBV7-2 and TRBJ2-7; TRBD2 might be the D (7 bases). V was clipped by 4 bases and J by 0 bases, with 16 bases between them. CDR3 length equals 16 residues. In germline, CDR1 is SGHTA, CDR2 FQGNSA. This chain's CDR3 is CASSWGGQVSSYEQYF. CDR3 nucleotide sequence: TGTGCCAGCAGCTGGGGGGGCCAGGTCAGCTCCTACGAGCAGTACTTC.

This clonotype was picked up many times. V is TRBV6-1 and J is TRBJ2-2; 9 bases fit TRBD1. The V gene's germline CDR1 is MNHNS and CDR2 SASEGT. CDR3 length equals 14 residues. J lost 4 bases, V lost 8 bases, and 5 bases had no gene match. CDR3 sequence: CASLGTGITGELFF. CDR3 sequence (DNA): TGTGCCAGCCTCGGGACAGGGATCACCGGGGAGCTGTTTTTT.

This clonotype turned up a few times. The chain has TRBV20-1 and TRBJ1-5; the D gene is possibly TRBD1 (5 bases). V lost 3 bases and J lost 7, with 19 bases in between. The CDR3 covers 15 residues. Germline assignment: CDR1 DFQATT and CDR2 SNEGSKA (reference sequence). The CDR3 region has the DNA TGCAGTGCTAGGGTTCCCGGGGGGTTTGGGCAGCCCCAGCATTTT. Translation: CSARVPGGFGQPQHF.

This chain links TRBV10-3 with TRBJ2-6; D is perhaps TRBD2 (6 bases). There are 15 residues in the CDR3. CDR1 and CDR2 (germline): ENHRY, SYGVKD. V lost 6 bases to trimming and J lost 0 bases, with 9 bases between them. The CDR3: CAIRGGNSGANVLTF. CDR3 bases: TGTGCCATCAGGGGGGGTAACTCTGGGGCCAACGTCCTGACTTTC.

In its sample, this clonotype was seen a few times. The chain employs TRBV7-3 and TRBJ2-7, with D perhaps being TRBD1 or TRBD2 (6 bases each). The germline V and J ends were trimmed by 1 base and 0 bases, with 19 bases remaining between them. Germline values: CDR1 SGHTA, CDR2 FQGTGA. The CDR3 sequence is 18 residues long. In DNA form, the CDR3 reads TGTGCCAGCAGCTTAATCTCTGGCGGGAAGGACAGCTCCTACGAGCAGTACTTC. It yields the protein CASSLISGGKDSSYEQYF.